The present entry profiles one T cell receptor beta chain with its context. As originally analysed: How many nucleated cells were present was estimated from reference gene primer amplification. Libraries were prepared by immunoSEQ multiplex PCR; TCRdb keeps only in-frame clonotypes and omits some of them. V, J and clone size derive from that table, while D and trimming were established from the DNA sequence. The profile shows over 600,000 clones, 70% to 90% of them singletons. After removal of 6 bases from V and 8 bases from J, the junction contained 6 bases not matched to a gene. The CDR3 runs 12 residues. Germline values: CDR1 SNHLY, CDR2 FYNNEI. This entry belongs to a study of blood T cell repertoires in COVID-19. Across the study: Nucleic acid was either cDNA or gDNA, and it came from T cells, B-cell-depleted T cells, or PBMCs.

The TCR comes from a woman under 30 with acute or convalescent COVID-19. Input material: peripheral blood. This chain connects TRBV2 to TRBJ1-1, with 7 bases fitting TRBD1. Here the CDR3 reads CASRGGGAEAFF. CDR3 DNA: TGTGCCAGCAGAGGAGGGGGCGCGGAAGCTTTCTTT.